These 20 T cell receptor beta chains were all obtained from the same sample, sequenced in a study of shared clonotypes between healthy human individuals. Only CD45RO-negative cells positively selected for CCR7 counted as naive CD8 cells, so terminally differentiated effector memory CD45RA+ cells were excluded. Here immunoSEQ multiplex PCR was the method, and the copy in TCRdb shows in-frame clones only, minus some. Among 760,000 or so clones listed, about 97% were seen once. The sequenced sample was naive CD8+ T cells sorted from blood. These receptors all stem from a man aged 30 to 39 in good health.

The J gene is TRBJ2-3, the V gene TRBV5-1; D may be TRBD2 (6 bases). The CDR3 consists of 14 residues. V lost 6 bases and J lost 7, with 18 bases in between. The germline V gene encodes CDR1 SGHRS and CDR2 YFSETQ. CDR3: CASTPAGTGYTQYF. The CDR3 coding sequence is TGCGCCAGCACCCCGGCGGGAACGGGATATACGCAGTATTTT.

The chain joins TRBV7-9 to TRBJ2-7, with D unclear. V lost 5 bases to trimming and J lost 6 bases, with 14 bases between them. Germline V CDR1 and CDR2: SEHNR, FQNEAQ (reference sequence). CDR3 length equals 13 residues. The CDR3 loop is CASSTPGPAEQYF. CDR3 DNA: TGTGCCAGCAGCACGCCGGGCCCCGCCGAGCAGTACTTC.

The chain uses TRBV2 and TRBJ1-1; D perhaps matches TRBD1 (6 bases). The CDR3 covers 15 residues. CDR1 and CDR2 (germline): SNHLY, FYNNEI. Trimming pared 8 bases from V and 2 bases from J, leaving 18 bases between. The CDR3 coding sequence is TGTGCCAGCCCCAGGGGAAACAGCGGAAACACTGAAGCTTTCTTT. Translation gives CASPRGNSGNTEAFF.

The CDR3 loop is CASSSYRGANGELFF. For the CDR3, the DNA is TGTGCCAGCAGTAGTTATCGTGGCGCCAACGGGGAGCTGTTTTTT. The chain carries TRBV27 and TRBJ2-2, with no clear D. The germline gives CDR1 MNHEY, CDR2 SMNVEV (reference sequence). Trimming left V 5 bases short and J 7 bases short, with 17 bases between. The CDR3 extends over 15 amino acids.

The rearrangement links TRBV5-6 to TRBJ1-1; D uncertain. Germline V gene lookup returns CDR1 SGHDT and CDR2 YYEEEE. The CDR3 runs to 14 residues. Between the trimmed V and J ends, which lost 0 bases and 1 base, there was a span of 7 bases. The CDR3 region is CASSLVGTNTEAFF. The CDR3 DNA reads TGTGCCAGCAGCTTGGTTGGCACGAACACTGAAGCTTTCTTT.

CDR3 bases: TGTGCCAGCACCCCCGCGGTGGGGAACACTGAAGCTTTCTTT. It yields the protein CASTPAVGNTEAFF. The genes are TRBV28 and TRBJ1-1; D remains ambiguous. The CDR3 totals 14 residues. Germline assignment: CDR1 MDHEN and CDR2 SYDVKM. V lost 7 bases and J 1 base, leaving 13 bases between the germline ends. Full variable domain (missing parts from reference TRBV28 and TRBJ1-1): DVKVTQSSRYLVKRTGEKVFLECVQDMDHENMFWYRQDPGLGLRLIYFSYDVKMKEKGDIPEGYSVSREKKERFSLILESASTNQTSMYLCASTPAVGNTEAFFGQGTRLTVV.

This clone was seen a single time. This chain connects TRBV5-6 to TRBJ2-1, with D tentatively TRBD1 (5 bases). The CDR3 spans 13 residues. CDR1 is SGHDT, CDR2 YYEEEE, per germline. Trimming shortened V by 0 bases and J by 6 bases, and 7 bases separated the two germline ends. CDR3 protein: CASSLGRANEQFF. The CDR3 DNA reads as TGTGCCAGCAGCTTGGGCAGGGCCAATGAGCAGTTCTTC. The entire variable domain, with the rest obtained from reference TRBV5-6 and TRBJ2-1, is as follows: DAGVTQSPTHLIKTRGQQVTLRCSPKSGHDTVSWYQQALGQGPQFIFQYYEEEERQRGNFPDRFSGHQFPNYSSELNVNALLLGDSALYLCASSLGRANEQFFGPGTRLTVL.

This chain links TRBV9 with TRBJ2-7; 14 bases map to TRBD2. Germline loops: CDR1 SGDLS, CDR2 YYNGEE. CDR3 length equals 19 residues. V dropped 3 bases and J dropped 2; count of bases not matched to a gene: 13. CDR3 coding DNA: TGTGCCAGCAGCGCGCAACCGGGACTAGCGGGAGCCTCCCCCTACGAGCAGTACTTC. Amino acids: CASSAQPGLAGASPYEQYF.

The gene calls are TRBV29-1 and TRBJ2-1; TRBD1 might be the D (6 bases). Germline CDR1 and CDR2: SQVTM and ANQGSEA. The germline V and J ends were trimmed by 3 bases and 0 bases, with 9 bases remaining between them. The CDR3 loop spans 14 amino acids. CDR3 DNA: TGCAGCGTTGAGAGGGGGAGCTCCTACAATGAGCAGTTCTTC. Its translation is CSVERGSSYNEQFF.

This sequence joins TRBV12-5 and TRBJ2-7; 10 nucleotides match TRBD2. Germline V gene sequence: CDR1 LGHNT, CDR2 FRNRAP. V was pared by 5 bases and J by 6 bases, with 4 bases of the junction left unmatched. The CDR3 loop spans 13 amino acids. This CDR3 reads CASGLTSGAEQYF. Here the CDR3 DNA reads TGTGCTAGTGGTCTCACTAGCGGGGCCGAGCAGTACTTC.

The DNA for the CDR3 is TGTGCCAGCAGCCCAACTAGCGGGAGCTACGAGCAGTACTTC. This gives the protein CASSPTSGSYEQYF. This rearrangement joins TRBV7-8 to TRBJ2-7; TRBD2 aligns across 11 bases. CDR1 and CDR2 (germline): SGHVS, FQNEAQ. J was trimmed by 3 bases and V by 5 bases; bases with no gene match: 3. This CDR3 contains 14 residues.

The chain uses TRBV27 and TRBJ2-1; 8 bases are shared with TRBD2. This CDR3 has 17 amino acids. Trimming removed 5 bases from V and 0 bases from J; junction bases left unmatched: 9. Germline loops: CDR1 MNHEY, CDR2 SMNVEV (reference sequence). CDR3 in DNA: TGTGCCAGCAGTCCCCTTGGCGGGGGGAACTCCTACAATGAGCAGTTCTTC. This encodes CASSPLGGGNSYNEQFF.

The chain uses TRBV7-9 and TRBJ1-5; 7 nucleotides match TRBD1. This CDR3 has 15 amino acids. The trim removed 5 bases at V and 4 bases at J, leaving 8 bases unmatched. Germline-derived CDR1 and CDR2 are SEHNR and FQNEAQ (reference sequence). The CDR3 DNA follows: TGTGCCAGCAGCCCAGGGACAGCGGGAAATCAGCCCCAGCATTTT. It translates to CASSPGTAGNQPQHF.

The chain employs TRBV10-1 and TRBJ2-1, with TRBD2 matching 9 bases. CDR1 and CDR2 from the germline V gene are WNHNN and SYGVQD (reference sequence). This CDR3 region has 13 residues. Trimming at V came to 4 bases and at J to 5 bases, leaving 0 bases not matched to a gene. This CDR3 reads CASSGLADNEQFF. In DNA, the CDR3 is TGCGCCAGCAGTGGACTAGCGGACAATGAGCAGTTCTTC.

The chain has TRBV25-1 and TRBJ2-2; TRBD1 is a possible D gene (5 bases). Germline V lookup: CDR1 MGHDK, CDR2 SYGVNS. The CDR3 sequence is 14 residues long. Trimming took off 1 base at V and 7 bases at J, with 10 bases between the two ends. Written as DNA, the CDR3 is TGTGCCAGCAGTGAATGGGGCCGAAACGGGGAGCTGTTTTTT. Translated, it gives CASSEWGRNGELFF. Full variable domain (missing parts from reference TRBV25-1 and TRBJ2-2): EADIYQTPRYLVIGTGKKITLECSQTMGHDKMYWYQQDPGMELHLIHYSYGVNSTEKGDLSSESTVSRIRTEHFPLTLESARPSHTSQYLCASSEWGRNGELFFGEGSRLTVL.

This chain uses TRBV6-6 with TRBJ2-1; D is perhaps TRBD2 (6 bases). CDR1 and CDR2 from the germline V gene are MNHNY and SVGAGI (reference sequence). The CDR3 has 12 residues. Trimming stripped 4 bases from V and 12 bases from J, with 13 bases between. The CDR3 reads CASSSERVLQFF. For the CDR3, the DNA is TGTGCCAGCAGTTCAGAGCGGGTATTGCAGTTCTTC.

This clone has only one observation. The V gene is TRBV13, the J gene TRBJ2-1, with D perhaps TRBD2 (5 bases). Germline CDR1 reads PRHDT; CDR2 reads FYEKMQ (reference sequence). Trimming took off 4 bases at V and 9 bases at J, with 16 bases between the two ends. The CDR3 sequence is 14 residues long. The CDR3 bases are TGTGCCAGCAGCTCCCCTTCGGGATTAGGTGAGCAGTTCTTC. Its protein is CASSSPSGLGEQFF.

V is TRBV7-8 and J is TRBJ2-7, with D possibly being TRBD1 (6 bases). Trimming stripped 1 base from V and 3 bases from J, with 10 bases between. The CDR3 is made up of 14 amino acids. CDR1 is SGHVS, CDR2 FQNEAQ, per germline. CDR3 nucleotides: TGTGCCAGCAGCTTAGTCGCCAGGGGCTACGAGCAGTACTTC. Translation gives CASSLVARGYEQYF.

The chain carries TRBV7-9 and TRBJ1-1, with 7 bases aligning to TRBD1. The V gene end was trimmed by 0 bases and the J gene end by 4 bases; junction bases not matched to a gene: 8. The V gene's germline CDR1 is SEHNR and CDR2 FQNEAQ (reference sequence). CDR3 length: 16 residues. CDR3 in DNA: TGTGCCAGCAGCTTAGCTGTCAGGGGGGGAGGCACTGAAGCTTTCTTT. Translating gives CASSLAVRGGGTEAFF.

The CDR3 bases are TGCGCCAGCAGCTCGAGGACTAGCGGGAACACCGGGGAGCTGTTTTTT. This gives the protein CASSSRTSGNTGELFF. This chain uses TRBV5-1 with TRBJ2-2; 10 nucleotides agree with TRBD2. Germline V gene lookup returns CDR1 SGHRS and CDR2 YFSETQ. The CDR3 has 16 amino acids. The junction had 3 bases not matched to a gene; V was cut back by 3 bases and J by 1 base.